The sequence of this T cell receptor (beta chain) was determined in a study of blood T cell repertoires in COVID-19. Germline CDR1 is LGHDT and CDR2 is YNNKEL (reference sequence). V was clipped by 4 bases and J by 3 bases, with 15 bases between them. The CDR3 is 15 residues long. One Seattle source followed patients from active infection through their disease course. Original analysis: Nucleated cell counts were estimated from reference gene primer amplification. Produced via immunoSEQ multiplex PCR; TCRdb's table is partial and in-frame only. Clone size and the V and J calls come from that table; the DNA yielded D and trimming. The repertoire consists of fewer than 350,000 clones, with over 75% occurring once and the leading ten covering around 6.8%.

This receptor was obtained from a woman aged 25 to 39 with COVID-19, enrolled during active disease. The chain combines TRBV3-1 (or the pseudogene TRBV3-2) with TRBJ2-5, with D possibly matching TRBD2 (6 bases). The sample comprised peripheral blood. CDR3 bases: TGTGCCAGCAGCCGGGAAGTTAGCGGAGAAGAGACCCAGTACTTC. Its protein is CASSREVSGEETQYF.